This T cell receptor (beta chain) was found in a study of molecular identifiers for immune sequencing clone quantification (dated by TCRdb to the late 2010s). In terms of the full investigation: For a replicate experiment, RNA from roughly 18,000 or 92,000 naive CD8 T cells was divided into five aliquots, and four of the five aliquots were sequenced. CD8 T cells were used in a methods study to benchmark molecular-identifier clustering-based TCR repertoire sequencing (MIDCIRS) and TCR RNA copy counting. What the authors observed across the whole study: The naive libraries included spiked-in Jurkat TCR RNA (roughly 9 copies' worth), and this RNA is not part of the donor repertoire. Spiked-in Jurkat TCR RNA equal to a single cell's worth was reported to be detectable even within 1,200,000 naive CD8 T cells. In CMV-specific effector cells, over 99% of molecules were held by clones above 20 RNA copies, whereas under 1% of molecules were held by such clones in naive cells. Without barcode sub-clustering, chimeric consensus sequences inflated TCR diversity; chimeras reached as high as 47%. Identical TCR molecules sharing a barcode could cause highly expanded clone sizes to be underestimated. About three recovered TCR RNA copies per cell were obtained by modeling, versus approximately 9 by digital PCR, implying a capture efficiency of 25% to 30%.

The method was PCR. These reads were obtained on an Illumina HiSeq 4000. Bulk TCR libraries were made following a previously described method, with the TCR primers given in Table S5. Total RNA was purified with the Qiagen AllPrep DNA/RNA kit. Before any analysis, reads coming from multiple sequencing runs of the same library were combined into one pool. Processing in the source paper ran as follows. Reads were retained only if an exact TCR constant sequence was present, and the retained reads were trimmed to 150 nt and grouped according to their 12-nt molecular barcodes. Reads in each barcode group were sub-clustered using a 15% Levenshtein threshold, and a quality-weighted consensus sequence was built for each RNA molecule. Non-functional sequences were removed, as were lower-count sequences one edit away from another. Based on fitting two negative binomial distributions, any barcode sub-cluster with under 20% of the maximum read count was discarded. TCRdb's own reprocessing of the public reads used fastp at Q25 and MiXCR and kept productive beta chains. Records with the same CDR3 protein are collapsed into one entry carrying the most frequent genes and DNA. It is TCRdb's table, rather than the study itself, that gives the V and J calls and clone size. For this sample there are about 500,000 distinct CDR3 sequences; about 22% appear just once. 0.84% of the sample is in the top ten clones.

Based on the germline V gene (reference sequence), the CDR1 and CDR2 sequences are SEHNR and FQNEAQ. V was cut back by 5 bases and J by 0 bases, leaving a gap of 14 bases between them. The CDR3 runs 16 amino acids, cysteine and phenylalanine included. Only the CDR3 portion is preserved as DNA: 48 bases, with reading frame beginning at the first base. Libraries of naive CD8 T cells were built from around 20,000 to 990,000 sorted cells, with 10%, 30% or 50% of the purified RNA used. On a BD FACSAria II, naive CD8 T cells were FACS-sorted as CD8+CD4-CCR7+CD45RA+ and collected into RLT Plus buffer. Nine to eleven TCR copies' worth of Jurkat RNA were spiked into 20,000-1,000,000 naive CD8 T cell samples to test detection sensitivity. Enrichment of CD8 T cells was performed with RosetteSep CD8+ T Cell Enrichment Cocktail and Ficoll-Paque, after which ACK red cell lysis was carried out. There are many counts of this clonotype. Its specific antigen is unknown. No much larger clonotype is one base removed from it; base qualities were not supplied.

The rearrangement joined TRBV7-9 to TRBJ2-4; confidence is insufficient to name the D gene. The TCR sequence derives from a human donor in good health. Some libraries in this study had Jurkat cell RNA spiked in. The material sequenced was naive CD8+ T cells from blood, with Jurkat cell RNA spiked in. The sample's cell subset or site label, in plain terms: FACS-sorted CD8+CD4-CCR7+CD45RA+ naive T cells. The CDR3 has the sequence CASSVGGTLAKNIQYF. The nucleotide sequence is TGTGCCAGCAGCGTCGGTGGTACTCTAGCCAAAAACATTCAGTACTTC.